These T cell receptor beta chains were read from a single sample in a study of cytomegalovirus exposure and HLA in healthy donors. Method: immunoSEQ multiplex PCR; TCRdb's copy keeps in-frame clones and lacks some. This table holds over 95,000 clones, approximately 80% found once. Input material: PBMCs. The receptors were sampled from a man aged 40-49 years in good health and CMV-seropositive. The CDR3 runs from the conserved cysteine through the conserved F or W. Each record gives: clone size, D gene, V gene, J gene, CDR3 protein, CDR3 DNA. A D gene is named only where the DNA matches it firmly. Clone size is given for some rows only: seen once, a few or many times, or a class if the clone is expanded.

clone size: -; D gene: -; V gene: TRBV7-8; J gene: TRBJ1-1; CDR3 protein: CASSLRPGADAPAGAFF; CDR3 DNA: TGTGCCAGCAGCTTAAGGCCAGGGGCCGACGCACCCGCTGGAGCTTTCTTT
clone size: few; D gene: -; V gene: TRBV21-1; J gene: TRBJ2-7; CDR3 protein: CASSKEVFVDSYEQYF; CDR3 DNA: TGTGCCAGCAGCAAAGAAGTTTTCGTGGACAGCTACGAGCAGTACTTC
clone size: once; D gene: -; V gene: TRBV21-1; J gene: TRBJ2-1; CDR3 protein: CASSKGRAGDNEQFF; CDR3 DNA: TGTGCCAGCAGCAAAGGCAGGGCTGGCGACAATGAGCAGTTCTTC
clone size: few; D gene: -; V gene: TRBV29-1; J gene: TRBJ2-3; CDR3 protein: CSVAPGTQADTQYF; CDR3 DNA: TGCAGCGTTGCCCCCGGGACTCAGGCAGATACGCAGTATTTT
clone size: -; D gene: TRBD1; V gene: TRBV5-8; J gene: TRBJ1-5; CDR3 protein: CASSLSGGGQPQHF; CDR3 DNA: TGTGCCAGCAGCTTGTCAGGGGGAGGTCAGCCCCAGCATTTT
clone size: -; D gene: -; V gene: TRBV6-1; J gene: TRBJ1-2; CDR3 protein: CASSSPGGRYGYTF; CDR3 DNA: TGTGCCAGCAGTTCACCTGGTGGGAGGTATGGCTACACCTTC
clone size: -; D gene: TRBD1; V gene: TRBV5-1; J gene: TRBJ1-1; CDR3 protein: CASSSRQGPNTEAFF; CDR3 DNA: TGCGCCAGCAGCTCCCGACAGGGCCCGAACACTGAAGCTTTCTTT
clone size: -; D gene: TRBD2; V gene: TRBV18; J gene: TRBJ2-5; CDR3 protein: CASSEGLAGQETQYF; CDR3 DNA: TGTGCCAGCTCAGAGGGACTAGCGGGGCAAGAGACCCAGTACTTC
clone size: -; D gene: -; V gene: TRBV4-3; J gene: TRBJ2-3; CDR3 protein: CASSQGVSTDTQYF; CDR3 DNA: TGCGCCAGCAGCCAAGGCGTGAGCACAGATACGCAGTATTTT
clone size: -; D gene: -; V gene: TRBV18; J gene: TRBJ2-1; CDR3 protein: CASSPLGRHNEQFF; CDR3 DNA: TGTGCCAGCTCACCCCTAGGCAGACACAATGAGCAGTTCTTC
clone size: -; D gene: -; V gene: TRBV27; J gene: TRBJ1-3; CDR3 protein: CASSFREPPSGNTIYF; CDR3 DNA: TGTGCCAGCAGTTTTAGGGAGCCGCCCTCTGGAAACACCATATATTTT
clone size: once; D gene: TRBD1; V gene: TRBV7-2; J gene: TRBJ1-5; CDR3 protein: CASSTTGGSNQPQHF; CDR3 DNA: TGTGCCAGCAGCACTACAGGGGGCAGCAATCAGCCCCAGCATTTT
clone size: -; D gene: -; V gene: TRBV6-5; J gene: TRBJ1-2; CDR3 protein: CASSYDGDYGYTF; CDR3 DNA: TGTGCCAGCAGTTACGACGGGGACTATGGCTACACCTTC
clone size: -; D gene: TRBD1; V gene: TRBV2; J gene: TRBJ1-2; CDR3 protein: CASVQGVGGYTF; CDR3 DNA: TGTGCCAGCGTACAGGGGGTCGGCGGCTACACCTTC
clone size: -; D gene: TRBD1; V gene: TRBV18; J gene: TRBJ2-3; CDR3 protein: CASSLRGPGDTQYF; CDR3 DNA: TGTGCCAGCTCCCTCAGGGGGCCGGGGGATACGCAGTATTTT
clone size: -; D gene: TRBD1; V gene: TRBV19; J gene: TRBJ2-5; CDR3 protein: CASSIQGAQTQYF; CDR3 DNA: TGTGCCAGTAGTATCCAGGGGGCGCAGACCCAGTACTTC
clone size: -; D gene: -; V gene: TRBV9; J gene: TRBJ1-2; CDR3 protein: CASSVGGGYGYTF; CDR3 DNA: TGTGCCAGCAGCGTGGGGGGGGGCTATGGCTACACCTTC